The next 11 T cell receptor beta chains were all read from a single sample in a study of Ad26.COV2.S vaccination and SARS-CoV-2 variants. The treatment: around 19 received Ad26.COV2.S at low or high dose, single or two shots; five or six received placebo; per-sample allocation not given. Samples were taken on day 63 after the first vaccine or placebo injection. TCRdb keeps only in-frame clones here, not all; method: immunoSEQ multiplex PCR. The sample carries about 390,000 clones, about 92% recorded once. This specimen consisted of peripheral blood, obtained in a trial of Ad26.COV2.S vaccine versus placebo. The receptor source for this set is a person between 18 and 59 years old who received the Ad26.COV2.S COVID-19 vaccine or a placebo.

The chain combines TRBV5-1 with TRBJ2-7, with D possibly called TRBD1 or TRBD2 (5 bases each). This CDR3 has 14 amino acids. CDR1 and CDR2 from the germline V gene are SGHRS and YFSETQ. V was cut by 4 bases and J by 5 bases, with 16 bases left in between. CDR3 in DNA: TGCGCCAGCAGCCTGGGACCGCCCCTGGACGAGCAGTACTTC. Its protein is CASSLGPPLDEQYF.

This chain uses TRBV11-3 with TRBJ2-3; 9 bases are a match to TRBD1. Germline trimming cut 5 bases from V and 2 bases from J; bases unmatched to any gene: 5. The CDR3 is made up of 15 amino acids. CDR1 and CDR2 (germline): SGHNT, YENEEA. This CDR3 reads CASSPGTGHTDTQYF. CDR3 nucleotides: TGTGCCAGCAGCCCCGGGACAGGGCACACAGATACGCAGTATTTT.

The CDR3 DNA reads as TGTGCCAGCAGTCTACAAAGATGGGTGAGGGCATATAATTCACCCCTCCACTTT. Protein sequence: CASSLQRWVRAYNSPLHF. V usage is TRBV6-6 and J usage is TRBJ1-6; D is undetermined. From germline, CDR1 is MNHNY and CDR2 SVGAGI (reference sequence). The CDR3 totals 18 residues. The V end lost 5 bases, the J end lost 4 bases, and 21 bases lay between the germline ends.

This clone occurred once. The genes are TRBV19 and TRBJ1-1; D ambiguous. V was clipped by 7 bases and J by 5 bases, with 20 bases between them. The CDR3 length is 15 residues. Per the germline V gene, CDR1 is LNHDA and CDR2 is SQIVND (reference sequence). DNA for the CDR3: TGTGCCAGTAACCCAACAAGGGAGGCGAGGACTGAAGCTTTCTTT. Amino acids: CASNPTREARTEAFF.

The rearrangement joins TRBV2 to TRBJ2-1; TRBD2 matches at 8 bases. In germline, CDR1 is SNHLY, CDR2 FYNNEI. This CDR3 comprises 14 residues. J gave up 7 bases and V 7 bases, and 9 bases lay outside the gene matches. The CDR3 here is CASIGGLVSNEQFF. CDR3 sequence (DNA): TGTGCCAGCATAGGGGGACTAGTAAGTAATGAGCAGTTCTTC.

The chain carries TRBV5-1 and TRBJ2-7, with 7 bases matching TRBD2. The CDR3 consists of 15 residues. With 0 bases clipped from V and 2 bases from J, the junction kept 5 bases outside the gene matches. Germline V CDR1 and CDR2: SGHRS, YFSETQ. This chain's CDR3 is CASSLGVGGTYEQYF. The DNA of the CDR3 is TGCGCCAGCAGCTTGGGCGTCGGGGGGACCTACGAGCAGTACTTC.

The chain uses TRBV5-6 and TRBJ2-2; D unclear. The length of the CDR3 is 14 residues. Germline values: CDR1 SGHDT, CDR2 YYEEEE. Trimming cost V 2 bases and J 4 bases, with 9 bases left between them. The CDR3 DNA sequence: TGTGCCAGCAGCTTTGTTCATCTCACCGGGGAGCTGTTTTTT. Its translation: CASSFVHLTGELFF. The full variable domain, in which reference TRBV5-6 and TRBJ2-2 provide the parts outside the CDR3, is DAGVTQSPTHLIKTRGQQVTLRCSPKSGHDTVSWYQQALGQGPQFIFQYYEEEERQRGNFPDRFSGHQFPNYSSELNVNALLLGDSALYLCASSFVHLTGELFFGEGSRLTVL.

The V call is TRBV7-9, the J call TRBJ2-2, with 8 bases lining up with TRBD2. Trimming cost V 7 bases and J 1 base; bases outside gene matches: 8. Germline V CDR1 and CDR2: SEHNR, FQNEAQ (reference sequence). CDR3 length: 16 residues. The CDR3 DNA reads as TGTGCCAGCACCCTAACCGGGAGGGAGAACACCGGGGAGCTGTTTTTT. This codes for CASTLTGRENTGELFF. Filled out from reference TRBV7-9 and TRBJ2-2, the complete variable domain reads DTGVSQNPRHKITKRGQNVTFRCDPISEHNRLYWYRQTLGQGPEFLTYFQNEAQLEKSRLLSDRFSAERPKGSFSTLEIQRTEQGDSAMYLCASTLTGRENTGELFFGEGSRLTVL.

The V call is TRBV7-9, the J call TRBJ2-2, with 8 bases lining up with TRBD2. There are 19 residues in the CDR3. CDR1 is SEHNR, CDR2 FQNEAQ, per germline (reference sequence). Trimming took 1 base from V and 2 from J; bases not matched to a gene: 12. This CDR3 reads CASSLGVLRGAVNTGELFF. Here the CDR3 DNA reads TGTGCCAGCAGCTTAGGCGTCTTGCGGGGGGCCGTTAACACCGGGGAGCTGTTTTTT.

This clone appeared a few times. The V gene is TRBV6-2 or TRBV6-3, the J gene TRBJ1-6, with D possibly matching TRBD1 (6 bases). This CDR3 is 13 amino acids long. Trimming removed 0 bases from V and 11 bases from J, with 8 bases in between. Looked up from germline, CDR1 is MNHEY and CDR2 is SVGEGT. The CDR3 sequence: CASSYSGGTPLHF. CDR3 bases: TGTGCCAGCAGTTACTCAGGGGGAACACCCCTCCACTTT.

The chain combines TRBV5-5 with TRBJ2-3; TRBD2 aligns across 8 bases. The CDR3 sequence is 15 residues long. From germline, CDR1 is SGHKS and CDR2 YYEKEE (reference sequence). The trim removed 1 base at V and 3 bases at J, leaving 4 bases unmatched. CDR3: CASSLNAGGTDTQYF. The CDR3, as DNA: TGTGCCAGCAGCTTGAACGCGGGGGGAACAGATACGCAGTATTTT.